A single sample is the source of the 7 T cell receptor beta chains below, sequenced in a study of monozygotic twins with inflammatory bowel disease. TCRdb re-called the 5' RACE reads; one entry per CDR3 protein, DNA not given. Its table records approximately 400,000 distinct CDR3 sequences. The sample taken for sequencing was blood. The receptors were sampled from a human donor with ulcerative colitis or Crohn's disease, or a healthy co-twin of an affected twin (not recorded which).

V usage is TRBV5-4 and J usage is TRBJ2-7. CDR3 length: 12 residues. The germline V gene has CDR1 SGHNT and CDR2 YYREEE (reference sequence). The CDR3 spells CASSGDFYEQYF.

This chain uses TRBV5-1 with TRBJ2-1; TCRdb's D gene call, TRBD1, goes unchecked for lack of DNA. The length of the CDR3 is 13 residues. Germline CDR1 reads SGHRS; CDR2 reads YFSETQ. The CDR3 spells CASRQTVYNEQFF.

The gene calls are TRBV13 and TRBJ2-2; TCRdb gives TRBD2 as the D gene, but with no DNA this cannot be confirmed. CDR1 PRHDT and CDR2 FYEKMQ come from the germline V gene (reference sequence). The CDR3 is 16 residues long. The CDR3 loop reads CASSPYGTTNTGELFF.

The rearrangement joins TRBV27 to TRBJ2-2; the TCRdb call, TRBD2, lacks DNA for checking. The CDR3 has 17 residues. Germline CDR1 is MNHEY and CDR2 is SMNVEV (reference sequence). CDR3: CASKFMRAGGPYGELFF.

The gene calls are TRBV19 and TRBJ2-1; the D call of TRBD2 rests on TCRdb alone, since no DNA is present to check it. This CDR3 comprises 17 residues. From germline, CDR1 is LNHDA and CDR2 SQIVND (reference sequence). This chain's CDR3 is CASSGREGKIFGYEQFF.

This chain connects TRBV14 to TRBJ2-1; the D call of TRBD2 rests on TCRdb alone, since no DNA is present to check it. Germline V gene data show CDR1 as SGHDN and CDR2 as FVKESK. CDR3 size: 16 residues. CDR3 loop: CASSQVTGGLLNEQFF.

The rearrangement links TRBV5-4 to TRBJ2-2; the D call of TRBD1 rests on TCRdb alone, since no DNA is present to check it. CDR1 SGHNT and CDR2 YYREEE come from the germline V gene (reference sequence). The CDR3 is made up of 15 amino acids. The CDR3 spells CASSRPGQGTGELFF.